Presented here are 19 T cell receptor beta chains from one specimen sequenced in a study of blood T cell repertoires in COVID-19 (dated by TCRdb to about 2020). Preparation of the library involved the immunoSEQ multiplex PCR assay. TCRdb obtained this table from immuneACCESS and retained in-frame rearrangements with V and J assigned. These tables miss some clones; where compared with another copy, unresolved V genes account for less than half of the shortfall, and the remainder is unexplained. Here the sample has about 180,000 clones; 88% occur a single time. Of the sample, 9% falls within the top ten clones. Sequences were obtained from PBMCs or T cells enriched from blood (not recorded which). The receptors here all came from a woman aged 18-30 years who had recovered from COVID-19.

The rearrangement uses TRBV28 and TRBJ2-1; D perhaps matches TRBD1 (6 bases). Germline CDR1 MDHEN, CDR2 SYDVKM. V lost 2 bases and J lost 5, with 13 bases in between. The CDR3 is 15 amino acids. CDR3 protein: CASSLNRAAHNEQFF. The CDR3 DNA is TGTGCCAGCAGTTTAAACAGGGCAGCCCACAATGAGCAGTTCTTC. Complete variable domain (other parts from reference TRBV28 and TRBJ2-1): DVKVTQSSRYLVKRTGEKVFLECVQDMDHENMFWYRQDPGLGLRLIYFSYDVKMKEKGDIPEGYSVSREKKERFSLILESASTNQTSMYLCASSLNRAAHNEQFFGPGTRLTVL.

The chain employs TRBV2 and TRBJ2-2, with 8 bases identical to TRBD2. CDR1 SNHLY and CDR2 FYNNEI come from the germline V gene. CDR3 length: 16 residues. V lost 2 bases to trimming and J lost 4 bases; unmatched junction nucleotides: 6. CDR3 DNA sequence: TGTGCCAGCAGTGAACGGGCGGGAGGCGTCACCGGGGAGCTGTTTTTT. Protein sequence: CASSERAGGVTGELFF.

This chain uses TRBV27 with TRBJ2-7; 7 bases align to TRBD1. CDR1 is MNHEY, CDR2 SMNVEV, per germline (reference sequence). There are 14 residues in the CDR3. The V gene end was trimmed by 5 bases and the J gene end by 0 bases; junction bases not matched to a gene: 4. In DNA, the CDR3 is TGTGCCAGCAGTCTAGACAGGGACTCCTACGAGCAGTACTTC. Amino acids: CASSLDRDSYEQYF.

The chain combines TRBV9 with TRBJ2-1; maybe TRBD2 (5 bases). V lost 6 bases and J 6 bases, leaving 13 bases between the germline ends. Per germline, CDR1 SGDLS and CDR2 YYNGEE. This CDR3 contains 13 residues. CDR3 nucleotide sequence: TGTGCCAGCAACCCCACTAGTCCCAATGAGCAGTTCTTC. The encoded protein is CASNPTSPNEQFF.

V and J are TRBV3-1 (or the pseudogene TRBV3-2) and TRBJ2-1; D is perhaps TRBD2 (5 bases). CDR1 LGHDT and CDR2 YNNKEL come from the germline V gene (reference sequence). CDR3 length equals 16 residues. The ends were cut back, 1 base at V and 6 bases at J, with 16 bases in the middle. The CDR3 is CASSQGRWEPSNEQFF. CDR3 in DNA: TGTGCCAGCAGCCAAGGCCGGTGGGAGCCATCCAATGAGCAGTTCTTC.

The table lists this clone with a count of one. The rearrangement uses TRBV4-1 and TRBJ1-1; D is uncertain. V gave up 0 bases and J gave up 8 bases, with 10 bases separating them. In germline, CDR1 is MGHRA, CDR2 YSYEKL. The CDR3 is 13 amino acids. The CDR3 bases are TGCGCCAGCAGCCAAGAAACGACCGGGGAAGCTTTCTTT. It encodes CASSQETTGEAFF.

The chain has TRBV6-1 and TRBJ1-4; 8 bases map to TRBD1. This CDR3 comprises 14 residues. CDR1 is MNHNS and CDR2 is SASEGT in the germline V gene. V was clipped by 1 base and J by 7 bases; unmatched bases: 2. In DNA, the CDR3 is TGTGCCAGCAGTGAAGTCGACAGGGGTGAAAAACTGTTTTTT. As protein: CASSEVDRGEKLFF.

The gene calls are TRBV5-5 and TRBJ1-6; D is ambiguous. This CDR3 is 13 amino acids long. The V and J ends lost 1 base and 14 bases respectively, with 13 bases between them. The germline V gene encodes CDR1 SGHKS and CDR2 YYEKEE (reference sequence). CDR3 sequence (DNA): TGTGCCAGCAGCTTGCAAGTACAATCGTCCCTCCACTTT. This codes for CASSLQVQSSLHF.

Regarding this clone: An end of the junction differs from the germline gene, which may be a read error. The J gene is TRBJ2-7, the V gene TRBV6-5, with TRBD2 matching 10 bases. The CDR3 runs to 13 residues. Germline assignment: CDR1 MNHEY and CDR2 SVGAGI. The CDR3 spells CASTKREGFSFFF. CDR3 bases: TGTGCCAGCACGAAGCGGGAGGGTTTTAGCTTTTTCTTC.

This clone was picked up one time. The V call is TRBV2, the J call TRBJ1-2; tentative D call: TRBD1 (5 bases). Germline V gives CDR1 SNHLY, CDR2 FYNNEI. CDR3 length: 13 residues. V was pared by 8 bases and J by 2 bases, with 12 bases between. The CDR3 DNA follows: TGTGCCAGCTCTAGGGGTGCCAACTATGGCTACACCTTC. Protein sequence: CASSRGANYGYTF.

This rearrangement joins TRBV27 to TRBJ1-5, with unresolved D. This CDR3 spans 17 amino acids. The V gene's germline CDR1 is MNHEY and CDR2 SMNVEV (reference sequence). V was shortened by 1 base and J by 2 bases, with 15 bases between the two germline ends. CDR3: CASSLCPPLRGNQPQHF. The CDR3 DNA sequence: TGTGCCAGCAGTTTATGTCCCCCCCTGAGAGGCAATCAGCCCCAGCATTTT.

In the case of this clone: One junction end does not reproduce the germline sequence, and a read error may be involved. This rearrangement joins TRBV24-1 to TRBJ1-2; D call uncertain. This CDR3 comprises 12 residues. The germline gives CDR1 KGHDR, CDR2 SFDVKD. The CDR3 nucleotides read TGTGCCACCAGTGATTTGGTGGGCCGGTTCCTATTC. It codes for CATSDLVGRFLF.

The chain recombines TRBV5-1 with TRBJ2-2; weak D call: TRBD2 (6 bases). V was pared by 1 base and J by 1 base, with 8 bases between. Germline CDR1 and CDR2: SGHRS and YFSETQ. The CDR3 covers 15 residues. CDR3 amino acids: CASSLLSGNTGELFF. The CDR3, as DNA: TGCGCCAGCAGCTTGCTTAGCGGGAACACCGGGGAGCTGTTTTTT.

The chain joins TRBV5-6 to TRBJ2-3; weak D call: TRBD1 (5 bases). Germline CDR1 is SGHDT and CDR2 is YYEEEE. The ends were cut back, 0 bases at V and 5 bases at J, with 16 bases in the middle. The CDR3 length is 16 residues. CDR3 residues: CASSLGGHWFGDTQYF. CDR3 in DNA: TGTGCCAGCAGCTTGGGGGGCCACTGGTTTGGAGATACGCAGTATTTT.

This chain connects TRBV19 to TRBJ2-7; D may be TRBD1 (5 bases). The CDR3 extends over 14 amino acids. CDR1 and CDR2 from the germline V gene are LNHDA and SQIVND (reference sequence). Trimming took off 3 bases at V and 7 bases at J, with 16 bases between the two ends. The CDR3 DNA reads TGTGCCAGTAGTATTACCTCGGACAACCAAGAGCAGTACTTC. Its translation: CASSITSDNQEQYF.

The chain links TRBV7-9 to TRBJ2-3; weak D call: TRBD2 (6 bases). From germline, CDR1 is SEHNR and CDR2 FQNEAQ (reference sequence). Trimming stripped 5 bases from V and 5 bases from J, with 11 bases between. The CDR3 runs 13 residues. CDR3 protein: CASSGGAQDTQYF. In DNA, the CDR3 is TGTGCCAGCAGCGGCGGGGCCCAAGATACGCAGTATTTT.

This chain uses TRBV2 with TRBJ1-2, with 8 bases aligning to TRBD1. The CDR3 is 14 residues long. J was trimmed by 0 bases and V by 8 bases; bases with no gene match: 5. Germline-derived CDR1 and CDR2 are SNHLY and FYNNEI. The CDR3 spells CASLPGQANYGYTF. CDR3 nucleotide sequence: TGTGCCAGCTTACCGGGACAGGCTAACTATGGCTACACCTTC.

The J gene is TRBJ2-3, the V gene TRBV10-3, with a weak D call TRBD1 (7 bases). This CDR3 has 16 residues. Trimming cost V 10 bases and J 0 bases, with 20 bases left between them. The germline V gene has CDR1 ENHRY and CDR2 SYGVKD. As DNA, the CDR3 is TGTGCCAGCCAAGCATCACAGGGGAGGAGCACAGATACGCAGTATTTT. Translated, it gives CASQASQGRSTDTQYF.

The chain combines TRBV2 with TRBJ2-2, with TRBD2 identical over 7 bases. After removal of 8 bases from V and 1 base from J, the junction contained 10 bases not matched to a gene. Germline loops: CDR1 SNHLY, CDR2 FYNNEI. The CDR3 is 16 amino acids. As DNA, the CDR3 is TGTGCCAGCGGGTTGTCGGGGGGAGGGAACACCGGGGAGCTGTTTTTT. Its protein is CASGLSGGGNTGELFF. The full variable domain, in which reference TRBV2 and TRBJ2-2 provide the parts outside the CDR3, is EPEVTQTPSHQVTQMGQEVILRCVPISNHLYFYWYRQILGQKVEFLVSFYNNEISEKSEIFDDQFSVERPDGSNFTLKIRSTKLEDSAMYFCASGLSGGGNTGELFFGEGSRLTVL.